This TCR beta chain was captured by sequencing in a study of CD8 T cells in ankylosing spondylitis. Overall study findings and caveats: Reportedly, disease-linked clones are significantly enriched in ankylosing spondylitis patients' matched synovial fluid. It appeared that ankylosing spondylitis blood was characterized by a TCR beta motif of about eight highly homologous variants.

The authors made TCR beta libraries by quantitative 5'-RACE with molecular barcodes. From the 5' RACE reads, TCRdb called clonotypes with MiXCR, one entry per CDR3 protein. The data show a few hundred thousand distinct CDR3 sequences, around 20% seen once. About this clonotype itself: Its target is not known.

V gave up 3 bases and J gave up 3 bases, with 12 bases separating them. The CDR3 is 15 residues long. Germline CDR1 is SGHVS and CDR2 is FQNEAQ. Specimen: blood, either unsorted or a sorted T cell fraction (not recorded which). This receptor was obtained from a female donor with ankylosing spondylitis or in good health (not recorded which). J is TRBJ2-4 and V is TRBV7-8; D not certain. CDR3 loop: CASSFGESVKNIQYF. The DNA for the CDR3 is TGTGCCAGCAGCTTTGGAGAATCAGTCAAAAACATTCAGTACTTC.